The source of this T cell receptor (beta chain) is a study of Siglec-9 on CD8 T cells in melanoma. Sequencing used immunoSEQ multiplex PCR; TCRdb keeps in-frame clones, though not all of them. The sample has around 29,000 clones, 80% seen once. The sequence derives from a human donor in good health. The sample consisted of Siglec-9- CD8+ T cells sorted from blood.

The CDR3 spells CASSLRGQGAVSGNTIYF. The CDR3 DNA is TGTGCCAGCAGTTTACGAGGACAGGGGGCTGTGTCTGGAAACACCATATATTTT. The V gene is TRBV27, the J gene TRBJ1-3; 11 nucleotides agree with TRBD1. Germline lookup yields CDR1 MNHEY and CDR2 SMNVEV (reference sequence). Trimming removed 2 bases from V and 1 base from J; junction bases left unmatched: 7. The CDR3 length is 18 residues.